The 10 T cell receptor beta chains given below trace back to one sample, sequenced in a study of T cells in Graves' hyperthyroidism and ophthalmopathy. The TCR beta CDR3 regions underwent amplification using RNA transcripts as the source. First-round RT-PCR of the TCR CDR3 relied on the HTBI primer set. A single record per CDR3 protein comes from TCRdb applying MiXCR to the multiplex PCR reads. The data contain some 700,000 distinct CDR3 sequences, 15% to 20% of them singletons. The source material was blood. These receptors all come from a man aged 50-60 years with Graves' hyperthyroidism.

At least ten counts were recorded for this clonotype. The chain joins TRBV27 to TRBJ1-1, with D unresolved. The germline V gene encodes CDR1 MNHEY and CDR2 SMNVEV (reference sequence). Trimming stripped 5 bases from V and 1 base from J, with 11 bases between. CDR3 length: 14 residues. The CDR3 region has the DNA TGTGCCAGCAGTCAATACGGAGGGAACACTGAAGCTTTCTTT. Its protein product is CASSQYGGNTEAFF.

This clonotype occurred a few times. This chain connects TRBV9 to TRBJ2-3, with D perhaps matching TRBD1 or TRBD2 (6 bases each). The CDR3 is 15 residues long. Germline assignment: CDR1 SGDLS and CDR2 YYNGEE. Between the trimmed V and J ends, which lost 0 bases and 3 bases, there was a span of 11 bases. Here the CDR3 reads CASSVGGGRTDTQYF. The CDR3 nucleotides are TGTGCCAGCAGCGTAGGTGGGGGGCGGACAGATACGCAGTATTTT.

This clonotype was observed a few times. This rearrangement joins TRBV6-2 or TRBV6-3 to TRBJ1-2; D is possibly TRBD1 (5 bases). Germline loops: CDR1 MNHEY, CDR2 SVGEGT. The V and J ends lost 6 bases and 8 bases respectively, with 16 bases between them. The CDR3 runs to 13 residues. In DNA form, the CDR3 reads TGTGCCAGCAGCCAAGACGGGCAGGGAGGCTACACCTTC. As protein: CASSQDGQGGYTF.

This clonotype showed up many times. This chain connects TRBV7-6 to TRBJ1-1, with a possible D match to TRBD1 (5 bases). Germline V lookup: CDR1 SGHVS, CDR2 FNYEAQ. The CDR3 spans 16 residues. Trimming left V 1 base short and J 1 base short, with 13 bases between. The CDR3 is CASSLGSGVKNTEAFF. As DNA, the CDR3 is TGTGCCAGCAGCTTAGGATCGGGGGTGAAGAACACTGAAGCTTTCTTT.

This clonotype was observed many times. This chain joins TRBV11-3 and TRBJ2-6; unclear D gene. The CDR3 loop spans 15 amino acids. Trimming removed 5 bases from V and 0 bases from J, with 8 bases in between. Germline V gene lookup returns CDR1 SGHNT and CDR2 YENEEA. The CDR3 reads CASSLRRSGANVLTF. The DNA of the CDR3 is TGTGCCAGCAGCCTGAGACGCTCTGGGGCCAACGTCCTGACTTTC.

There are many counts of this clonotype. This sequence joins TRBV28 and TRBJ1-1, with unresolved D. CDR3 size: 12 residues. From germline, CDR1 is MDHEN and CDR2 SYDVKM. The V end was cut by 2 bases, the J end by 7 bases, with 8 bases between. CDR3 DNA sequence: TGTGCCAGCAGTTTAGATGCCCGTGAAGCTTTCTTT. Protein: CASSLDAREAFF.

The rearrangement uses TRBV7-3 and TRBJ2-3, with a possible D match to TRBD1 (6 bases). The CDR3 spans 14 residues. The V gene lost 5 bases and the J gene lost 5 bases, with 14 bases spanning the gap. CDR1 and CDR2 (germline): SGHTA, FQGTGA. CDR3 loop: CASSRQQGQDTQYF. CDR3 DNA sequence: TGTGCCAGCAGCCGACAACAGGGTCAAGATACGCAGTATTTT.

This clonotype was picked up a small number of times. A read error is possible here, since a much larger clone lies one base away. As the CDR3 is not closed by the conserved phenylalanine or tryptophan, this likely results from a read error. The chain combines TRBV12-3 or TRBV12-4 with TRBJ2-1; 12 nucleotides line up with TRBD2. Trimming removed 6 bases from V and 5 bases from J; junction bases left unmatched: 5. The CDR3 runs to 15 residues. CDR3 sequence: CASSFTSGRNNEQFL. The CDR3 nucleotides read TGTGCCAGCAGCTTTACTAGCGGGAGGAACAATGAGCAGTTCCTC.

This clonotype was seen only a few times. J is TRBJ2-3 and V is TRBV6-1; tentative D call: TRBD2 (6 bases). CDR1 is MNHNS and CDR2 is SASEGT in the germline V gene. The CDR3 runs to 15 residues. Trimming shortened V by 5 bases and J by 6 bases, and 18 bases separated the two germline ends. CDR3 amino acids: CASSPKGLREDTQYF. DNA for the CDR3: TGTGCCAGCAGTCCGAAGGGACTCCGCGAGGATACGCAGTATTTT.

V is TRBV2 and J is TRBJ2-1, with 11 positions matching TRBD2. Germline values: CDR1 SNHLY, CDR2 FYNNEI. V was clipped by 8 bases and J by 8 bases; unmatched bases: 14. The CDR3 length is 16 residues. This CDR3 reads CASGVQTSGAYDEQFF. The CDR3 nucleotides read TGTGCCAGCGGTGTACAGACTAGCGGGGCATACGATGAGCAGTTCTTC.